Shown below are 29 T cell receptor beta chains from a single sample sequenced in a study of tumor and adjacent non-tumor tissue in lung cancer. This sample's RNA came from whole unsorted tissue. A modified ARM-PCR protocol with three rounds of nested PCR amplified TCRbeta. TCRdb fed the multiplex PCR reads into MiXCR, producing one record per CDR3 protein. The sample holds tens of thousands of distinct CDR3 sequences, 55% to 80% seen once. Sample: lung tumor tissue. These receptor sequences come from a middle-aged woman with non-small cell lung cancer.

Remarks on this clonotype: An end of the junction differs from the germline gene, which may be a read error. Here the CDR3 reads CANHWSLNTGELFF. DNA of the CDR3: TGTGCCAACCACTGGTCTCTAAACACGGGGGAGCTGTTTTTT. V and J are TRBV11-2 and TRBJ2-2; D not certain. CDR1 is SGHAT, CDR2 FQNNGV, per germline. This CDR3 region has 14 residues.

Points on this clonotype: Its ends do not fully match the called genes, so a read error is possible. The rearrangement uses TRBV11-2 and TRBJ1-5; the D is unclear. CDR3 length: 13 residues. Per the germline V gene, CDR1 is SGHAT and CDR2 is FQNNGV. The CDR3: CASSLMRAWPQQF. For the CDR3, the DNA is TGTGCCAGCAGCTTAATGCGAGCGTGGCCCCAGCAATTT.

The rearrangement uses TRBV5-1 and TRBJ2-7, with 8 positions matching TRBD2. This CDR3 comprises 16 residues. Germline V CDR1 and CDR2: SGHRS, YFSETQ. Trimming at V came to 1 base and at J to 13 bases, leaving 19 bases not matched to a gene. The CDR3 here is CASSLRGGQGSYERYF. For the CDR3, the DNA is TGCGCCAGCAGCTTGCGGGGGGGACAAGGATCCTACGAGCGTTACTTC.

This clonotype was recorded a few times. A much larger clone sits a single nucleotide away, making a read error possible. Lacking the conserved final phenylalanine or tryptophan, this CDR3 likely reflects a read error. This chain joins TRBV11-2 and TRBJ2-5; no firm D call. The CDR3 is 13 residues long. Germline V gene data show CDR1 as SGHAT and CDR2 as FQNNGV. The CDR3 is CTSSLVYGETQYL. In DNA, the CDR3 is TGTACCAGCAGCTTAGTTTATGGAGAGACCCAGTACCTC.

A remark on this clonotype: Because it lacks the conserved phenylalanine or tryptophan at the end, this CDR3 is likely a read error. CDR3 nucleotides: TGCGCCAGCAGCCAAGATGCAGCGGGAGGGTCTTTGGATACGCAGTATCTT. It codes for CASSQDAAGGSLDTQYL. This chain connects TRBV4-1 to TRBJ2-3; 10 bases map to TRBD2. This CDR3 region has 17 residues. Germline V lookup: CDR1 MGHRA, CDR2 YSYEKL. The V gene end was trimmed by 0 bases and the J gene end by 6 bases; junction bases not matched to a gene: 9.

In regard to this clonotype: An end of the junction differs from the germline gene, which may be a read error. The chain carries TRBV7-8 and TRBJ2-3; 7 bases align to TRBD2. CDR3 length: 17 amino acids. The V gene's germline CDR1 is SGHVS and CDR2 FQNEAQ. The CDR3: CANSLYGLAAESDTQYF. The CDR3 DNA follows: TGTGCCAACAGCCTTTACGGTCTAGCGGCGGAGTCAGATACGCAGTATTTT.

In the case of this clonotype: At one of its ends the junction is not consistent with the germline gene, which may arise from a read error. This chain joins TRBV6-5 and TRBJ2-1, with D hard to call. This CDR3 has 12 amino acids. Germline-derived CDR1 and CDR2 are MNHEY and SVGAGI. The chain's CDR3 is CTSSTAYIEQFF. The CDR3 bases are TGTACCAGCAGTACCGCGTACATTGAGCAGTTCTTC.

With respect to this clonotype: This is likely a read error, given that the CDR3 carries no conserved phenylalanine or tryptophan at its end. The CDR3 loop is CASSLDRGGSEQFL. The CDR3, as DNA: TGTGCCAGCAGCTTGGACAGGGGGGGAAGTGAGCAGTTCCTC. The gene calls are TRBV7-9 and TRBJ2-1; 10 bases match TRBD1. Trimming at V came to 3 bases and at J to 9 bases, leaving 5 bases not matched to a gene. The germline gives CDR1 SEHNR, CDR2 FQNEAQ (reference sequence). CDR3 length equals 14 residues.

The chain recombines TRBV19 with TRBJ2-1; D assignment may be TRBD1 or TRBD2 (5 bases each). This CDR3 has 14 residues. V dropped 7 bases and J dropped 3 bases, with 13 bases sitting between them. Germline values: CDR1 LNHDA, CDR2 SQIVND (reference sequence). The CDR3 loop is CASNAEGIYNEQFF. The CDR3 DNA reads TGTGCCAGTAACGCAGAGGGGATCTACAATGAGCAGTTCTTC.

This clonotype has only one observation. The chain is built from TRBV20-1 and TRBJ2-7; D gene unclear. This CDR3 spans 12 amino acids. Germline V gene sequence: CDR1 DFQATT, CDR2 SNEGSKA (reference sequence). The CDR3 coding sequence is TGCAATGTTAGTCTAGGGCCATACGAGCAGTACTTC. Translation: CNVSLGPYEQYF.

As to this clonotype: At one of its ends the junction is not consistent with the germline gene, which may arise from a read error. V is TRBV24-1 and J is TRBJ1-2; 9 positions match TRBD1. This CDR3 contains 14 residues. Germline CDR1 reads KGHDR; CDR2 reads SFDVKD. CDR3 region: CATSDPGTGKGYSF. The CDR3 bases are TGTGCCACCAGTGATCCCGGGACAGGGAAAGGCTACTCCTTC.

The V call is TRBV28, the J call TRBJ1-1; D remains ambiguous. This CDR3 contains 13 residues. The V end was cut by 4 bases, the J end by 5 bases, with 11 bases between. CDR1 is MDHEN and CDR2 is SYDVKM in the germline V gene. The CDR3 protein is CASSSQPGTEAFF. The CDR3 DNA sequence: TGTGCCAGCAGTTCGCAGCCGGGTACTGAAGCTTTCTTT.

This clonotype showed up just a few times. The junction differs from germline at one of its ends, possibly a read error. This chain connects TRBV11-3 to TRBJ2-1; 7 nucleotides line up with TRBD2. Germline assignment: CDR1 SGHNT and CDR2 YENEEA. The CDR3 extends over 18 amino acids. The DNA of the CDR3 is TGTGCCAGTAGCCTCGGACTAGTCGTGGGTGGCTCCTACAATGAGCTGTTCTTC. The encoded protein is CASSLGLVVGGSYNELFF.

In the case of this clonotype: Its ends do not fully match the called genes, so a read error is possible. The chain couples TRBV20-1 to TRBJ2-3, with 10 bases lining up with TRBD2. The CDR3 has 18 amino acids. The germline V gene encodes CDR1 DFQATT and CDR2 SNEGSKA (reference sequence). DNA for the CDR3: TGCAATGTCTCTGGCAGCGGGAGGGCCCTCGTTTTGACAGATATGCAGTATTTT. This gives the protein CNVSGSGRALVLTDMQYF.

At least ten counts were recorded for this clonotype. The gene calls are TRBV6-4 and TRBJ2-1, with 12 bases that match TRBD2. V shed 0 bases and J 6 bases; nucleotides not matched to a gene: 0. The CDR3 covers 15 residues. Germline CDR1 reads MRHNA; CDR2 reads SNTAGT. The CDR3: CASSDSLAGGNEQFF. CDR3 DNA sequence: TGTGCCAGCAGTGACTCACTAGCGGGGGGCAATGAGCAGTTCTTC.

With regard to this clonotype: This CDR3 fails to terminate in the conserved phenylalanine or tryptophan, so it likely reflects a read error. V is TRBV11-2 and J is TRBJ2-3; TRBD1 is a possible D gene (5 bases). The CDR3 runs to 14 residues. Per germline, CDR1 SGHAT and CDR2 FQNNGV. Here the CDR3 DNA reads TGTGCCAGCAGCCGCACGGGCACGGACAATACACAGTATCTT. It codes for CASSRTGTDNTQYL.

This chain connects TRBV5-6 to TRBJ2-2; D gene uncertain. V gave up 1 base and J gave up 2 bases, with 24 bases separating them. This CDR3 is built from 20 residues. Germline V gene lookup returns CDR1 SGHDT and CDR2 YYEEEE. The CDR3: CASSLTLGLATGPNTGELFF. Here the CDR3 DNA reads TGTGCCAGCAGCTTGACCCTCGGTTTGGCTACTGGGCCCAACACCGGGGAGCTGTTTTTT.

Of note for this clonotype: The CDR3 end shows no conserved phenylalanine or tryptophan, and so a read error is likely. V usage is TRBV12-3 or TRBV12-4 and J usage is TRBJ1-3; the D gene is possibly TRBD1 (5 bases). This CDR3 has 16 residues. CDR3 amino acids: CASCLSGGIVRNTIYY. CDR3 nucleotides: TGTGCCAGCTGTTTAAGTGGGGGTATAGTCCGAAACACCATATATTAT.

This clonotype was recorded only once. In this CDR3 the conserved last residue, phenylalanine or tryptophan, is missing, so a read error is likely. It is unclear where the CDR3 begins or ends on the DNA, so no DNA is shown, and the CDR3 is as TCRdb lists it. This chain connects TRBV12-3 or TRBV12-4 to TRBJ2-1; the D segment call TRBD2 is taken from the table without a DNA check. Including both end residues, the CDR3 is 15 amino acids long. This chain's CDR3 is CASQTVAGGFNEQLL.

The chain has TRBV5-5 and TRBJ2-7; 13 bases align to TRBD2. Germline values: CDR1 SGHKS, CDR2 YYEKEE (reference sequence). After removal of 10 bases from V and 6 bases from J, the junction contained 16 bases not matched to a gene. This CDR3 contains 16 residues. CDR3 bases: TGTGCCTGCGGCTTCGATCCGGGACTAGCGGGAATCGAGCAGTACTTC. The encoded protein is CACGFDPGLAGIEQYF.

Concerning this clonotype: Given the absence of the conserved phenylalanine or tryptophan at the CDR3 end, a read error is likely. The chain joins TRBV11-2 to TRBJ2-7; TRBD2 is a possible D gene (6 bases). CDR1 SGHAT and CDR2 FQNNGV come from the germline V gene. The CDR3 extends over 15 amino acids. The CDR3 here is CVSSASRDSYYEQYY. Here the CDR3 DNA reads TGTGTCAGTAGCGCGTCTCGGGACTCTTATTACGAGCAGTACTAC.

J is TRBJ2-3 and V is TRBV6-5; D remains ambiguous. V lost 10 bases to trimming and J lost 0 bases, with 14 bases between them. CDR1 is MNHEY and CDR2 is SVGAGI in the germline V gene. The CDR3 is 14 amino acids. The CDR3 reads CAKSYTISTDTQYF. The CDR3 bases are TGTGCCAAGAGTTACACAATTAGCACAGATACGCAGTATTTT.

This chain joins TRBV28 and TRBJ2-5, with a tentative D call TRBD2 (5 bases). The germline V gene encodes CDR1 MDHEN and CDR2 SYDVKM. V gave up 6 bases and J gave up 4 bases, with 15 bases separating them. The CDR3 has 14 residues. CDR3 DNA: TGTGCCAGCAGCCGAGGACTCGCTTCAGAGACCCAGTACTTC. It specifies CASSRGLASETQYF.

The rearrangement links TRBV20-1 to TRBJ1-5, with 8 bases lining up with TRBD1. The J segment lost 7 bases and the V segment lost 4 bases, leaving 9 bases of the junction unmatched. Germline loops: CDR1 DFQATT, CDR2 SNEGSKA (reference sequence). The length of the CDR3 is 14 residues. The CDR3 coding sequence is TGCAGTGCTACTCAGGGGGCGCGGTGGCAGCCCCAGCATTTT. It codes for CSATQGARWQPQHF.

This clonotype was recorded once. The chain has TRBV6-5 and TRBJ2-5; D gene unclear. From germline, CDR1 is MNHEY and CDR2 SVGAGI. The CDR3 is 11 residues long. Trimming shortened V by 3 bases and J by 4 bases, and 3 bases separated the two germline ends. The chain's CDR3 is CASSYVETQYF. The CDR3 bases are TGTGCCAGCAGTTATGTAGAGACCCAGTACTTC.

With regard to this clonotype: This may come from a read error, since a much larger clone is one base off. Without the conserved terminal phenylalanine or tryptophan, this CDR3 likely stems from a read error. V is TRBV4-1 and J is TRBJ2-3; 10 nucleotides align to TRBD2. In germline, CDR1 is MGHRA, CDR2 YSYEKL. The CDR3 has 18 amino acids. The V segment lost 0 bases and the J segment 0 bases; nucleotides outside the gene matches: 6. The CDR3 DNA reads TGCGCCAGCAGCCAAGATCGAGGAGCGGGGGGGAGCACAGATACGCAGTATTCT. Amino acid sequence: CASSQDRGAGGSTDTQYS.

J is TRBJ2-7 and V is TRBV30; perhaps TRBD1 as D (7 bases). V lost 0 bases and J 0 bases, leaving 12 bases between the germline ends. The CDR3 covers 15 residues. The V gene's germline CDR1 is GTSNPN and CDR2 SVGIG (reference sequence). CDR3 DNA: TGTGCCTGGAGTGTACGCAGGGGGGACTCCTACGAGCAGTACTTC. Translation gives CAWSVRRGDSYEQYF.

In this sample, this clonotype turned up a few times. This may be a read error, as it is one base from a much larger clone. The rearrangement joins TRBV20-1 to TRBJ2-7; D unclear. CDR1 is DFQATT, CDR2 SNEGSKA, per germline (reference sequence). The ends were cut back, 7 bases at V and 2 bases at J, with 12 bases in the middle. CDR3 size: 12 residues. Written as DNA, the CDR3 is TGCAGTGTTAGTTTCTTGGCCTACGAGCAGTACTTC. Translating gives CSVSFLAYEQYF.

Points on this clonotype: The CDR3 carries no conserved terminal phenylalanine or tryptophan, so it likely arises from a read error. This chain connects TRBV20-1 to TRBJ2-1, with a possible D match to TRBD1 (5 bases). The germline V gene has CDR1 DFQATT and CDR2 SNEGSKA (reference sequence). This CDR3 comprises 14 residues. Trimming stripped 0 bases from V and 2 bases from J, with 8 bases between. CDR3 sequence reads: CSARDQGTYNEQFL. The CDR3 DNA reads as TGCAGTGCTAGAGACCAGGGAACCTACAATGAGCAGTTCTTA.